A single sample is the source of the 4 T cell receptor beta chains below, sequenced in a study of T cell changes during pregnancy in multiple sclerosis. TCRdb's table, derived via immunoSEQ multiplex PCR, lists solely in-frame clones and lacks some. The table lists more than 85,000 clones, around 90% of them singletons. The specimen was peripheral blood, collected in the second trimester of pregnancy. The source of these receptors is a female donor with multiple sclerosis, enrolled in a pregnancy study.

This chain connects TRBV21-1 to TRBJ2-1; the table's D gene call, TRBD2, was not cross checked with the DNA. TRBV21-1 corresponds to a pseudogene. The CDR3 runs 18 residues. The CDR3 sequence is CASSKDRLAGSSYNEQFF. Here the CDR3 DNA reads TGTGCCAGCAGCAAAGACCGACTAGCGGGGAGCTCCTACAATGAGCAGTTCTTC.

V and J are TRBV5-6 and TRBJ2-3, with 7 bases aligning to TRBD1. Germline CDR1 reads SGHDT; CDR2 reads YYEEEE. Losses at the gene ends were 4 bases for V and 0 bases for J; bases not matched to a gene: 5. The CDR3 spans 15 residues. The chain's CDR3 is CASSDTGVSTDTQYF. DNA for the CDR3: TGTGCCAGCAGCGATACAGGGGTTAGCACAGATACGCAGTATTTT.

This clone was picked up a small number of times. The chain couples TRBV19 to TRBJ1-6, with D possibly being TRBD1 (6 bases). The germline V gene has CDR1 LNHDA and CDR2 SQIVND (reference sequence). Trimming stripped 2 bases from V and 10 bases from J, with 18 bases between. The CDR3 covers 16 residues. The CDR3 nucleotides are TGTGCCAGTAGTATACCCCAGGGGATGGGAGTCTCACCCCTCCACTTT. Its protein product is CASSIPQGMGVSPLHF. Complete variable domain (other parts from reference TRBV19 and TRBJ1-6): DGGITQSPKYLFRKEGQNVTLSCEQNLNHDAMYWYRQDPGQGLRLIYYSQIVNDFQKGDIAEGYSVSREKKESFPLTVTSAQKNPTAFYLCASSIPQGMGVSPLHFGNGTRLTVT.

The CDR3 bases are TGTGCCAGCAGCAAACAGTCCCCGGGACAGGGACTATACGAGCAGTACTTC. It encodes CASSKQSPGQGLYEQYF. This rearrangement joins TRBV27 to TRBJ2-7; 9 nucleotides agree with TRBD1. The CDR3 length is 17 residues. V lost 6 bases and J lost 4; bases outside the gene matches: 16. Germline values: CDR1 MNHEY, CDR2 SMNVEV (reference sequence).